This T cell receptor beta chain is drawn from a study of blood T cell repertoires in COVID-19. Study information: Researchers got acute and convalescent COVID-19 samples from the United States, Italy and Spain. PBMCs, B-cell-depleted T cells, or T cells were the source of the cDNA or gDNA that made up the material.

Generated by immunoSEQ multiplex PCR, the TCRdb table keeps only in-frame clones and is missing some. The sample holds fewer than 350,000 clones, 90% seen once. The ends lost 6 bases at V and 6 bases at J; junction bases unmatched: 5. The CDR3 length is 13 residues. CDR1 SQVTM and CDR2 ANQGSEA come from the germline V gene. Participants came from 24 US areas, aged roughly 18 to 95 years. Researchers sorted participants into cohorts using their self-reported clinical history. The origin of this receptor is a woman between 18 and 29 years old with acute COVID-19. The rearrangement joins TRBV29-1 to TRBJ1-6; 7 nucleotides line up with TRBD1. The sequenced material came from PBMCs or T cells enriched from blood (not recorded which). CDR3 sequence: CSVRQGPNSPLHF. In nucleotides, the CDR3 is TGCAGCGTCCGACAGGGCCCTAATTCACCCCTCCACTTT.